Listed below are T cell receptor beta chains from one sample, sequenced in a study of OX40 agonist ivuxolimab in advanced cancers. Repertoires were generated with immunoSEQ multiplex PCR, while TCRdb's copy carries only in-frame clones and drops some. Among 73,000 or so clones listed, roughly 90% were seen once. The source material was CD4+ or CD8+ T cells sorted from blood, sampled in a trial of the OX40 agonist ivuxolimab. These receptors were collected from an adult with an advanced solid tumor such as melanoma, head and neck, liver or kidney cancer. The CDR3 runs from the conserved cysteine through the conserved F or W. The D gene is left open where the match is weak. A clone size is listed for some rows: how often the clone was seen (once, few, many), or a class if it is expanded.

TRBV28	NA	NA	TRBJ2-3	TGTGCCAGCAGTCCCTCGGGACCCCTCACAGATACGCAGTATTTT	CASSPSGPLTDTQYF
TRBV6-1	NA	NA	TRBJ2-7	TGTGCCAGCAAGTTCGGTTCCTACGAGCAGTACTTC	CASKFGSYEQYF
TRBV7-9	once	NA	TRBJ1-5	TGTGCCAGCAGCTTAGGTAACGGCCAGCCCCAGCATTTT	CASSLGNGQPQHF
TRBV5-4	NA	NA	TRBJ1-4	TGTGCCAGCAGCCTCCGGAGAGCAACTAATGAAAAACTGTTTTTT	CASSLRRATNEKLFF
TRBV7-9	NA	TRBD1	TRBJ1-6	TGTGCCAGCAGCGCGGTTAAGGGGGCACGTTCACCCCTCCACTTT	CASSAVKGARSPLHF
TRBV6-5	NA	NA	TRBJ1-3	TGTGCCAGCAGGGGGACCGCCGGAAGCACCATATATTTT	CASRGTAGSTIYF
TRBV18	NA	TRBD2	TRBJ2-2	TGTGCCAGCTCACCACCGTCTAGCGGGGACACCGGGGAGCTGTTTTTT	CASSPPSSGDTGELFF
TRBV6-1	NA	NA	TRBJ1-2	TGTGCCAGCCAACGATGGGAGGGGGTAAACTATGGCTACACCTTC	CASQRWEGVNYGYTF
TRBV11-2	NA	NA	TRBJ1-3	TGTGCCAGCAGCTTGGGGACGGGAAATTCTGGAAACACCATATATTTT	CASSLGTGNSGNTIYF
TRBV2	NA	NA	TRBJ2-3	TGTGCCAGCAGGGTCTCAGATACGCAGTATTTT	CASRVSDTQYF
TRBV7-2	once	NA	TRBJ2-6	TGTGCCACCCGTGGTGGGGCCAACGTCCTGACTTTC	CATRGGANVLTF
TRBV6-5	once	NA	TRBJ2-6	TGTGCCAGCAGTTCCAGGGTGTCTGGGGCCAACGTCCTGACTTTC	CASSSRVSGANVLTF
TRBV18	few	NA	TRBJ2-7	TGTGCCAGCTCACCAGCACAGAACCACGAGCAGTACTTC	CASSPAQNHEQYF
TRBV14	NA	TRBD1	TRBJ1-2	TGTGCCAGCAGCCAGCGCACCCGGACAGGGGGCAAGGATGGCTACACCTTC	CASSQRTRTGGKDGYTF
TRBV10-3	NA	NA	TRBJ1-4	TGTGCCATCAAGGCGGGGGGTGAAAAACTGTTTTTT	CAIKAGGEKLFF
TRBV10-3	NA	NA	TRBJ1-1	TGTGCCATCAGTGAAAGGGACTACACTGAAGCTTTCTTT	CAISERDYTEAFF
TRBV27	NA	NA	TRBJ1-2	TGTGCCAGCAGTTTCGCTCGGGGGAGGGGTGGCTACACCTTC	CASSFARGRGGYTF
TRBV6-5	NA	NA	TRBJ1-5	TGTGCCAGCAGTTACTCCGGGAGCAATCAGCCCCAGCATTTT	CASSYSGSNQPQHF
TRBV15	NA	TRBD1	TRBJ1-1	TGTGCCACCAGCAACAATCAGGGGGGGAACACTGAAGCTTTCTTT	CATSNNQGGNTEAFF
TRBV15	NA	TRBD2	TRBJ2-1	TGTGCCACCAGCAGAGGCGGGAGGTCTTACAATGAGCAGTTCTTC	CATSRGGRSYNEQFF
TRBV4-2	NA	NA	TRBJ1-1	TGTGCCAGCAGCCAAGAAGCCGGGAACACTGAAGCTTTCTTT	CASSQEAGNTEAFF